This T cell receptor beta chain appears in the sequencing data of a study of T cell responses to AZD1222 COVID-19 vaccine (dated by TCRdb to about 2021). General notes on the study: AZD1222 recipients given second doses at about 4 weeks or at about 12 weeks were pooled, since spike-specific TCR depth and breadth were not found to differ between the two schedules. Trial participants were enrolled into age subgroups of 18-55, 56-69 and 70-plus years, which contained 148, 28 and 57 TCR-sequenced participants, respectively. TCR sequencing covered fewer than 250 trial participants: 200 to 220 given two doses of AZD1222 and some 25 given two doses of MenACWY control vaccine.

The time point label of this sample denotes: baseline before first vaccination. Samples from vaccinated people were obtained from the UK trials COV001 and COV002, which included a single-blind randomized controlled phase 2/3 trial of AZD1222 (ChAdOx1 nCoV-19) in healthy adults. For TCRbeta chain sequencing, PBMC samples from trial participants were taken at day 0 and at day 28 after the second dose. The V end loses 6 bases and the J end loses 0 bases, and a stretch of 9 bases separates them. CDR1 and CDR2, per the germline V gene (reference sequence), are MNHEY and SMNVEV. From the cysteine through the phenylalanine, the CDR3 covers 15 amino acids. Just CDR3 DNA is preserved here, 45 bases in frame from base 1. The CDR3 regions of human TCRbeta chains were analyzed by immunosequencing. In the source study's methods: TCRs in the repertoires were matched against a reference library of SARS-CoV-2-specific TCRs that had been generated with the MIRA antigen-specificity platform. Breadth was defined as the fraction of unique TCRs that were SARS-CoV-2-associated, and depth was defined as the fraction of total T cells that were SARS-CoV-2-associated. Using the MIRA data, every spike-specific TCR was mapped to the spike region that the TCR reacted to and assigned to either a CD4 or a CD8 class. Log10-transformed breadth and depth values were compared by one-way ANOVA with Sidak's multiple comparisons tests. Imported from immuneACCESS, the table was reduced by TCRdb to in-frame sequences with V and J called. These copies leave out some clones; in studies compared against another copy, an unresolved V gene accounts for under half, and the cause of the remainder is not known. V and J calls and clone size are as listed in that table; D and trimming were resolved from the DNA. In this sample the table shows 55,000 to 85,000 clones, roughly 84% of which occur a single time. The ten largest account for over 8% of the sample.

Overall study outcomes, separate from this receptor: Because no day 14 peak-response samples were available, the repertoires could be characterized only after the peak T cell response. Reportedly, close to half of the unique spike-specific TCRs recognized epitopes lying outside the regions that are mutated in the B.1.351 and B.1.1.7 variants. Participants were mostly white British, with more females than males. The authors suggested clonal diversity may have been underestimated. After two AZD1222 doses, both the breadth and the depth of spike-specific TCRs were significantly higher than at day 0 and than in MenACWY recipients. In the small 56-69-year group, the increase in depth fell short of significance, most likely because of low power. Conclusions about previously exposed vaccinees are limited, since just six AZD1222 recipients were seropositive for SARS-CoV-2 at baseline. The vaccine-associated CD4 TCRs covered the entire spike protein, and the dominant responses fell in regions 160-218 and 743-854.

Comments on this clone: Its antigen is currently not known. Nothing much larger sits one base from this clone, and base qualities are not available.

Sequenced here: peripheral blood, sampled on day 0 of AZD1222 vaccination. This sequence uses TRBV27 and TRBJ2-6, with TRBD2 tentatively as D gene (6 bases match). This clonotype was sampled from an adult in good health. The nucleotides are TGTGCCAGCAGGGGGGGAAGCTCTGGGGCCAACGTCCTGACTTTC. It encodes CASRGGSSGANVLTF.